Listed below are T cell receptor beta chains from one sample, sequenced in a study of T cell changes during pregnancy in multiple sclerosis. Sequencing was performed with immunoSEQ multiplex PCR; in TCRdb, only in-frame clones are kept and a portion is missing. The table lists some 51,000 clones, almost 95% of them singletons. The sequenced sample was CD8+ T cells from peripheral blood mononuclear cells, obtained in the first trimester of pregnancy. These receptors were collected from a female donor with multiple sclerosis, enrolled in a pregnancy study. CDR3s include the opening cysteine and the closing phenylalanine or tryptophan. D genes are given only for firm matches.

J gene,D gene,V gene,CDR3 protein
TRBJ2-1,TRBD2,TRBV7-6,CASSSHISGGADNEQFF
TRBJ2-3,TRBD1,TRBV19,CASSDDRGADTDTQYF
TRBJ2-3,TRBD2,TRBV7-9,CAISFWGGTDTQYF
TRBJ2-1,NA,TRBV25-1,CARKSMSSYNEQFF
TRBJ2-5,TRBD2,TRBV5-8,CLDGGIYQETQYF
TRBJ2-1,NA,TRBV5-6,CASSPGSSYNEQFF
TRBJ1-1,TRBD1,TRBV19,CASSLTGVTEAFF
TRBJ2-1,TRBD2,TRBV19,CASSAGGPYNEQFF
TRBJ2-7,NA,TRBV10-1,CASSGTPGADWDEQYF
TRBJ2-7,NA,TRBV4-1,CASSYREGAYEQYF
TRBJ2-3,TRBD2,TRBV28,CASSLLGGGGRRTDTQYF
TRBJ1-4,NA,TRBV28,CASSLLQVATNEKLFF
TRBJ1-4,TRBD1,TRBV5-5,CASSLWGLIGTGLNEKLFF
TRBJ1-1,NA,TRBV6-5,CASSYPGSNTEAFF
TRBJ2-7,TRBD1,TRBV7-2,CASSSTDRVEQYF
TRBJ2-7,TRBD1,TRBV14,CASSQSTGWNYEQYF
TRBJ2-7,TRBD1,TRBV13,CASSLEQGANYEQYF
TRBJ2-3,TRBD2,TRBV6-4,CASSPGTSGGAQATQYF
TRBJ1-5,TRBD1,TRBV2,CASSETGGVSNQPQHF
TRBJ1-1,TRBD1,TRBV7-3,CASSPGQGGTEAFF
TRBJ2-7,NA,TRBV7-9,CASSPGGGGGYEQYF
TRBJ2-5,NA,TRBV27,CASSPSEEEETQYF
TRBJ2-7,NA,TRBV7-8,CASSILRDTYYEQYF
TRBJ2-4,NA,TRBV30,CAWLGLKNIQYF
TRBJ2-5,TRBD2,TRBV6-1,CAAWGLAGRETQYF
TRBJ2-1,NA,TRBV5-1,CASNSDSNEQFF
TRBJ2-7,TRBD2,TRBV6-1,CASSLIAGGTYEQYF
TRBJ2-7,NA,TRBV9,CASSSGDGLREQYF
TRBJ2-2,TRBD2,TRBV7-9,CASSPTSGGSRYYTGELFF
TRBJ2-2,TRBD2,TRBV27,CASSPLGRVATGELFF
TRBJ2-5,TRBD1,TRBV6-6,CASSVTGGQETQYF
TRBJ2-1,TRBD2,TRBV5-1,CASSGEGLVLYNEQFF
TRBJ2-1,NA,TRBV4-2,CASSHTRGTSYNEQFF
TRBJ2-1,TRBD2,TRBV14,CASSQFGGGAEYNEQFF
TRBJ2-3,TRBD1,TRBV6-6,CASSYSQGARADTQYF
TRBJ1-1,NA,TRBV19,CASKLLDEAFF
TRBJ2-3,NA,TRBV4-2,CASSQESVADTQYF
TRBJ1-4,TRBD1,TRBV5-1,CASSLSRGSNEKLFF
TRBJ2-2,TRBD2,TRBV2,CASSEVWDYTDYTGELFF
TRBJ2-7,NA,TRBV27,CASSFGPFAGAESSYEQYF
TRBJ1-4,NA,TRBV21-1,CASSKEGAEVEKLFF
TRBJ2-1,TRBD2,TRBV29-1,CSAWGSGAAGEQFF
TRBJ2-7,NA,TRBV7-6,CASSLGRPPSSYEQYF
TRBJ2-1,TRBD2,TRBV19,CASRTSSGRDNEQFF
TRBJ2-4,TRBD2,TRBV9,CASSVEGRGVQYF